The table lists the clone carrying this T cell receptor (beta chain) with a count of one. These data originate in a study of PD-L1 blockade in urothelial cancer. Study-level information: Atezolizumab (1,200 mg intravenously every 3 weeks) began at some point between 2014 and 2016 for patients. Males with bladder-origin urothelial cancer constituted about 85% of the roughly 30 patients. Once treatment had started, blood was analyzed at 3 weeks (second dose) and again at 6 weeks.

The germline CDR1 and CDR2 sequences are KGHSH and LQKENI. The CDR3 is 15 residues long. The V gene end was trimmed by 6 bases and the J gene end by 10 bases; junction bases not matched to a gene: 10. Libraries were prepared by immunoSEQ multiplex PCR; TCRdb keeps only in-frame clonotypes and omits some of them. The sample comprises approximately 120,000 clones, about 83% of which are singletons, and roughly 2.3% rests with the top ten. Specified time point: peripheral blood 6 weeks after treatment start. The starting material was PBMCs, obtained around atezolizumab (anti-PD-L1) treatment. The sequence was collected from a man between 45 and 60 years old with urothelial cancer. The genes are TRBV18 and TRBJ1-6; TRBD1 matches 9 bases. CDR3 region: CASSPGQGRRSPLHF. As DNA, the CDR3 is TGTGCCAGCTCCCCGGGACAGGGACGAAGGTCACCCCTCCACTTT.